Listed below are T cell receptor beta chains from one sample, sequenced in a study of early T cells in non-severe SARS-CoV-2 infection. TCRdb recomputed calls from the 5' RACE reads with MiXCR, one row per CDR3 protein. The data hold 75,000 to 80,000 distinct CDR3 sequences, with approximately 10% observed a single time. Sequences were derived from whole blood, sampled at baseline. The receptors here all came from an adult who was a healthcare worker with PCR-confirmed SARS-CoV-2 infection or an uninfected control (not recorded which). Each CDR3 is given with its conserved first and last residue. The D gene is left open where the match is weak. Clone size is stated in some rows and not others, as once, few, many or a class when expanded.

size | J | V | D | CDR3 | DNA
- | TRBJ2-1 | TRBV7-9 | - | CASSLGGEFDEQFF | TGTGCCAGCAGCTTAGGCGGTGAATTTGATGAGCAGTTCTTC
few | TRBJ1-2 | TRBV29-1 | - | CSVEDRRDYTF | TGCAGCGTTGAAGATCGGAGGGACTACACCTTC
few | TRBJ2-2 | TRBV11-2 | TRBD1 | CATDRGPNTGELFF | TGTGCCACCGACAGGGGCCCGAACACCGGGGAGCTGTTTTTT
many | TRBJ1-5 | TRBV20-1 | - | CSALTNSNQPQHF | TGCAGTGCTCTAACCAATAGCAATCAGCCCCAGCATTTT
few | TRBJ2-7 | TRBV20-1 | - | CSAKDRSYEQYF | TGCAGTGCGAAAGACAGGTCCTACGAGCAGTACTTC
many | TRBJ1-3 | TRBV12-3/TRBV12-4 | - | CASSFPGSGSGNTIYF | TGTGCCAGCAGTTTTCCAGGTTCAGGGTCTGGAAACACCATATATTTT
- | TRBJ1-2 | TRBV14 | TRBD1 | CASSRDRVTVTDGYTF | TGTGCCAGCAGCCGGGACAGGGTGACGGTAACTGATGGCTACACCTTC
many | TRBJ1-3 | TRBV7-9 | TRBD1 | CASSPRDRRNTIYF | TGTGCCAGCAGCCCACGGGACAGGAGAAACACCATATATTTT
few | TRBJ1-6 | TRBV5-5 | - | CASSRELSATALHF | TGTGCCAGCAGCCGCGAACTATCGGCAACAGCCCTCCACTTT
many | TRBJ2-3 | TRBV18 | - | CASSPEADTQYF | TGTGCCAGCTCACCAGAAGCAGATACGCAGTATTTT
few | TRBJ2-5 | TRBV2 | TRBD1 | CASSRDSQETQYF | TGTGCCAGCAGTCGGGACAGCCAAGAGACCCAGTACTTC
- | TRBJ2-3 | TRBV20-1 | - | CSASSYPADTQYF | TGCAGTGCTTCCAGCTATCCGGCAGATACGCAGTATTTT
- | TRBJ1-2 | TRBV20-1 | TRBD1 | CSARDTGQGSIGYTF | TGCAGTGCTAGAGATACGGGACAGGGAAGTATTGGCTACACCTTC
few | TRBJ2-5 | TRBV12-3/TRBV12-4 | TRBD2 | CASSSSGGHQETQYF | TGTGCCAGCAGTTCTAGCGGGGGGCACCAAGAGACCCAGTACTTC
- | TRBJ2-5 | TRBV19 | TRBD2 | CASSSPRRGTQGTQYF | TGTGCCAGTAGTTCACCGCGGCGGGGGACCCAAGGGACCCAGTACTTC
few | TRBJ2-1 | TRBV5-1 | TRBD2 | CASSFKERGGSYNEQFF | TGCGCCAGCAGCTTTAAGGAGCGGGGGGGCTCCTACAATGAGCAGTTCTTC
- | TRBJ2-3 | TRBV20-1 | TRBD2 | CSASPGGFSTDTQYF | TGCAGTGCCAGCCCGGGGGGTTTTAGCACAGATACGCAGTATTTT
few | TRBJ2-7 | TRBV6-1 | - | CASTPTPKAFYEQYF | TGTGCCAGCACTCCTACCCCCAAAGCCTTCTACGAGCAGTACTTC
- | TRBJ2-1 | TRBV6-2/TRBV6-3 | - | CASRRSNSYNEQFF | TGTGCCAGCAGGCGAAGTAACTCCTACAATGAGCAGTTCTTC
- | TRBJ2-3 | TRBV15 | TRBD2 | CATSRDLAGGPSTDTQYF | TGTGCCACCAGCAGAGATCTAGCGGGGGGGCCTAGCACAGATACGCAGTATTTT
- | TRBJ2-5 | TRBV6-1 | TRBD1 | CASSDLQGRRETQYF | TGTGCCAGCAGTGACTTACAGGGGCGCCGGGAGACCCAGTACTTC
few | TRBJ2-4 | TRBV2 | - | CASSEALWAGSESLAKNIQYF | TGTGCCAGCAGTGAAGCGCTTTGGGCAGGGTCGGAGAGCTTAGCCAAAAACATTCAGTACTTC
few | TRBJ2-2 | TRBV20-1 | - | CSARQATNTGELFF | TGCAGTGCTAGACAGGCTACGAACACCGGGGAGCTGTTTTTT
few | TRBJ1-6 | TRBV6-5 | TRBD1 | CASRGTGGYRSPLHF | TGTGCCAGCAGGGGGACAGGGGGGTATAGATCACCCCTCCACTTT
few | TRBJ2-2 | TRBV11-2 | - | CASSLGDTGELFF | TGTGCCAGCAGCTTAGGGGACACCGGGGAGCTGTTTTTT
- | TRBJ2-2 | TRBV5-1 | - | CASSLSVTGELFF | TGCGCCAGCAGCTTGTCGGTCACCGGGGAGCTGTTTTTT
many | TRBJ2-7 | TRBV9 | TRBD1 | CASSPYGQGVSYEQYF | TGTGCCAGCAGCCCGTACGGACAGGGGGTCTCCTACGAGCAGTACTTC
- | TRBJ2-1 | TRBV10-3 | - | CAISGTWYNEQFF | TGTGCCATCAGTGGAACTTGGTACAATGAGCAGTTCTTC
- | TRBJ2-3 | TRBV5-1 | TRBD1 | CASSSQGVADTQYF | TGCGCCAGCAGCTCTCAGGGGGTCGCAGATACGCAGTATTTT
- | TRBJ2-5 | TRBV5-1 | - | CASSLGSAFQETQYF | TGCGCCAGCAGCTTGGGTAGCGCATTCCAAGAGACCCAGTACTTC
few | TRBJ2-1 | TRBV5-1 | TRBD1 | CASSWVGTGYNEQFF | TGCGCCAGCAGCTGGGTCGGGACAGGGTACAATGAGCAGTTCTTC
- | TRBJ1-1 | TRBV6-2/TRBV6-3 | - | CASSYPRGGTEAFF | TGTGCCAGCAGTTACCCGCGGGGGGGCACTGAAGCTTTCTTT
medium-sized | TRBJ2-4 | TRBV4-1 | - | CASSPIGNKNIQYF | TGCGCCAGCAGCCCCATAGGGAACAAAAACATTCAGTACTTC
- | TRBJ2-7 | TRBV7-3 | TRBD2 | CASSPSGGAYNEQYF | TGTGCCAGCAGCCCTAGCGGGGGGGCCTACAATGAGCAGTACTTC
- | TRBJ1-4 | TRBV7-9 | - | CASSPDTSTNEKLFF | TGTGCCAGCAGCCCTGACACATCAACTAATGAAAAACTGTTTTTT
- | TRBJ1-2 | TRBV29-1 | TRBD1 | CSAGDRAGYGYTF | TGCAGCGCAGGGGACAGGGCGGGCTATGGCTACACCTTC
few | TRBJ1-5 | TRBV11-2 | - | CASSLETNQPQHF | TGTGCCAGCAGCTTAGAAACTAATCAGCCCCAGCATTTT
- | TRBJ2-2 | TRBV11-1 | - | CASSFLRGSANTGELFF | TGTGCCAGCAGCTTCCTTCGGGGCTCCGCGAACACCGGGGAGCTGTTTTTT
few | TRBJ2-5 | TRBV19 | TRBD2 | CASSMAGTKYQETQYF | TGTGCCAGTAGTATGGCTGGGACTAAGTACCAAGAGACCCAGTACTTC
few | TRBJ1-1 | TRBV4-3 | - | CASSQEGLNTEAFF | TGCGCCAGCAGCCAAGAGGGGCTGAACACTGAAGCTTTCTTT
- | TRBJ1-3 | TRBV6-6 | - | CASSYPIHSGNTIYF | TGTGCCAGCAGTTACCCCATTCACTCTGGAAACACCATATATTTT
few | TRBJ2-7 | TRBV9 | - | CASSEGPGTYEQYF | TGTGCCAGCAGCGAGGGACCAGGAACCTACGAGCAGTACTTC